The 21 T cell receptor beta chains presented below share a single source sample, sequenced in a study of control samples from healthy donors and cancer patients. TCRdb's table, derived via immunoSEQ multiplex PCR, lists solely in-frame clones and lacks some. The sample shows tens of thousands of clones, around 90% of them seen only once. Sequenced sample: PBMCs. Source of these receptors: a man aged 35-49 years with colorectal cancer.

In its sample, this clone was seen a few times. This rearrangement joins TRBV4-2 to TRBJ1-2; 7 bases are a match to TRBD1. Losses at the gene ends were 1 base for V and 7 bases for J; bases not matched to a gene: 6. CDR3 length: 14 amino acids. The germline CDR1 and CDR2 sequences are LGHNA and YNFKEQ. CDR3 sequence reads: CASSQVGTVSGYTF. Written as DNA, the CDR3 is TGTGCCAGCAGCCAAGTGGGGACAGTTTCTGGCTACACCTTC.

This sequence joins TRBV18 and TRBJ1-6, with D maybe TRBD1 (5 bases). The germline V gene has CDR1 KGHSH and CDR2 LQKENI. This CDR3 has 16 residues. The V gene lost 3 bases and the J gene lost 7 bases, with 16 bases spanning the gap. In DNA form, the CDR3 reads TGTGCCAGCTCACCTCGGATGACAGCTGAAAATTCACCCCTCCACTTT. Translation gives CASSPRMTAENSPLHF.

The chain recombines TRBV2 with TRBJ1-6, with TRBD1 matching 9 bases. The CDR3 has 15 residues. V gave up 5 bases and J gave up 7 bases; unmatched junction bases: 6. The germline V gene encodes CDR1 SNHLY and CDR2 FYNNEI. The CDR3 loop reads CASSSQGAQNSPLHF. CDR3 DNA: TGTGCCAGCAGTTCACAGGGGGCGCAGAATTCACCCCTCCACTTT.

This clone has more than one count but fewer than ten. V and J are TRBV9 and TRBJ2-3; D is uncertain. The V gene lost 4 bases and the J gene lost 2 bases, with 8 bases spanning the gap. There are 13 residues in the CDR3. Per germline, CDR1 SGDLS and CDR2 YYNGEE. The CDR3 nucleotides read TGTGCCAGCAGCCCAGGTACCACAGATACGCAGTATTTT. It yields the protein CASSPGTTDTQYF.

The V gene is TRBV19, the J gene TRBJ1-6, with TRBD1 matching over 7 bases. Germline CDR1 LNHDA, CDR2 SQIVND (reference sequence). The CDR3 runs to 15 residues. J lost 9 bases, V lost 4 bases, and 9 bases had no gene match. CDR3 in amino acids: CASSSTRQGSSPLHF. The CDR3, as DNA: TGTGCCAGTAGTAGCACCCGACAGGGATCTTCACCCCTCCACTTT. The full variable domain, with the rest looked up from reference TRBV19 and TRBJ1-6, is DGGITQSPKYLFRKEGQNVTLSCEQNLNHDAMYWYRQDPGQGLRLIYYSQIVNDFQKGDIAEGYSVSREKKESFPLTVTSAQKNPTAFYLCASSSTRQGSSPLHFGNGTRLTVT.

The rearrangement uses TRBV27 and TRBJ1-6; 8 nucleotides line up with TRBD1. V lost 6 bases, J lost 11 bases, and 6 bases stayed unmatched. Germline loops: CDR1 MNHEY, CDR2 SMNVEV (reference sequence). The CDR3 has 13 residues. In DNA, the CDR3 is TGTGCCAGCAGAGGGACAGGTGGTCCACCCCTCCACTTT. This codes for CASRGTGGPPLHF.

The chain uses TRBV7-2 and TRBJ1-1; D ambiguous. Germline CDR1 SGHTA, CDR2 FQGNSA. Trimming took off 3 bases at V and 4 bases at J, with 12 bases between the two ends. CDR3 length equals 14 residues. The CDR3 spells CASSFSSGTTEAFF. Written as DNA, the CDR3 is TGTGCCAGCAGCTTTTCATCAGGAACCACTGAAGCTTTCTTT.

This chain uses TRBV6-5 with TRBJ1-4; D is perhaps TRBD1 (6 bases). Trimming removed 8 bases at V and 5 bases at J, with 18 bases between. CDR1 and CDR2 from the germline V gene are MNHEY and SVGAGI. The CDR3 is 15 amino acids. The CDR3 DNA reads as TGTGCCAGCCTAAAGCTGACAGGTCTGAATGAAAAACTGTTTTTT. It encodes CASLKLTGLNEKLFF.

V usage is TRBV6-6 and J usage is TRBJ2-6, with no clear D. Per the germline V gene, CDR1 is MNHNY and CDR2 is SVGAGI (reference sequence). CDR3 length: 15 amino acids. Trimming removed 4 bases at V and 0 bases at J, with 7 bases between. CDR3 region: CASSSQSSGANVLTF. In nucleotides, the CDR3 is TGTGCCAGCAGTTCGCAGAGCTCTGGGGCCAACGTCCTGACTTTC.

The J gene is TRBJ2-7, the V gene TRBV18, with unresolved D. Germline V lookup: CDR1 KGHSH, CDR2 LQKENI. The length of the CDR3 is 12 residues. The V end lost 4 bases, the J end lost 4 bases, and 8 bases lay between the germline ends. CDR3 sequence: CASSLYSYEQYF. DNA of the CDR3: TGTGCCAGCTCACTCTACAGTTACGAGCAGTACTTC.

V and J are TRBV4-1 and TRBJ1-2; unclear D gene. The germline gives CDR1 MGHRA, CDR2 YSYEKL. The CDR3 is 12 residues long. Trimming cost V 1 base and J 13 bases, with 13 bases left between them. The CDR3 region is CASSQGVRNRTF. The CDR3 DNA follows: TGCGCCAGCAGCCAAGGCGTCCGTAATCGCACCTTC.

This chain connects TRBV7-9 to TRBJ2-3, with 7 positions matching TRBD2. Per germline, CDR1 SEHNR and CDR2 FQNEAQ (reference sequence). V was pared by 5 bases and J by 4 bases, with 9 bases of the junction left unmatched. This CDR3 comprises 15 residues. For the CDR3, the DNA is TGTGCCAGCAGCCCCGGACTAGGTGGGGCAGATACGCAGTATTTT. Translated: CASSPGLGGADTQYF.

The chain uses TRBV5-5 and TRBJ2-7; D may be TRBD1 (6 bases). Per the germline V gene, CDR1 is SGHKS and CDR2 is YYEKEE (reference sequence). The CDR3 totals 13 residues. The germline V and J ends were trimmed by 2 bases and 2 bases, with 8 bases remaining between them. CDR3 sequence reads: CASSFPGAYEQYF. CDR3 bases: TGTGCCAGCAGCTTTCCAGGGGCCTACGAGCAGTACTTC.

The rearrangement links TRBV9 to TRBJ1-5, with a weak D call TRBD1 (6 bases). Trimming removed 3 bases at V and 7 bases at J, with 14 bases between. CDR1 is SGDLS, CDR2 YYNGEE, per germline. The CDR3 consists of 14 residues. CDR3 amino acids: CASSGAGVRQPQHF. The CDR3, as DNA: TGTGCCAGCAGCGGCGCAGGGGTGAGGCAGCCCCAGCATTTT.

The V gene is TRBV19, the J gene TRBJ1-5; D is possibly TRBD1 (5 bases). The CDR3 contains 15 residues. CDR1 and CDR2 (germline): LNHDA, SQIVND (reference sequence). Trimming cost V 1 base and J 6 bases, with 13 bases left between them. Here the CDR3 DNA reads TGTGCCAGTAGTATAGTGACAGAATACGGTCAGCCCCAGCATTTT. Its translation: CASSIVTEYGQPQHF.

The rearrangement links TRBV6-1 to TRBJ1-3; possible D gene TRBD1, 5 bases. Trimming pared 2 bases from V and 2 bases from J, leaving 7 bases between. This CDR3 has 14 amino acids. Germline assignment: CDR1 MNHNS and CDR2 SASEGT. For the CDR3, the DNA is TGTGCCAGCAGTGAACAGGGAGCTGGAAACACCATATATTTT. Its translation: CASSEQGAGNTIYF.

The chain links TRBV6-4 to TRBJ2-3; 11 bases fit TRBD2. Trimming removed 5 bases from V and 5 bases from J; junction bases left unmatched: 9. Germline values: CDR1 MRHNA, CDR2 SNTAGT. There are 16 residues in the CDR3. This CDR3 reads CASSPGLAVGRDTQYF. CDR3 DNA: TGTGCCAGCAGTCCGGGACTAGCGGTGGGGCGAGATACGCAGTATTTT.

The rearrangement joins TRBV7-3 to TRBJ2-1; 9 bases line up with TRBD1. The V segment lost 1 base and the J segment 7 bases; nucleotides outside the gene matches: 5. The CDR3 is 15 amino acids. The V gene's germline CDR1 is SGHTA and CDR2 FQGTGA. The CDR3 sequence: CASSLMGQGQNEQFF. CDR3 DNA sequence: TGTGCCAGCAGCTTAATGGGACAGGGACAGAATGAGCAGTTCTTC.

The chain links TRBV7-9 to TRBJ2-3, with D perhaps given as TRBD1 or TRBD2 (5 bases each). V gave up 5 bases and J gave up 5 bases, with 20 bases separating them. Germline loops: CDR1 SEHNR, CDR2 FQNEAQ (reference sequence). This CDR3 spans 16 amino acids. The CDR3 loop is CASSAPGTGNRDTQYF. The CDR3 nucleotides read TGTGCCAGCAGCGCTCCGGGGACCGGGAATCGAGATACGCAGTATTTT.

V usage is TRBV5-8 and J usage is TRBJ2-3, with TRBD2 as a possible D gene (7 bases). The germline CDR1 and CDR2 sequences are SGHTS and YDEGEE. With 0 bases removed from V and 3 bases from J, the gap between germline ends came to 17 bases. The CDR3 is 17 residues long. As DNA, the CDR3 is TGTGCCAGCAGCTTGGCCGCGGGGGCGCTTTCTACAGATACGCAGTATTTT. Translated: CASSLAAGALSTDTQYF.

The rearrangement links TRBV24-1 to TRBJ1-2, with a possible D match to TRBD1 (6 bases). CDR1 KGHDR and CDR2 SFDVKD come from the germline V gene. V was shortened by 2 bases and J by 0 bases, with 12 bases between the two germline ends. CDR3 length: 16 residues. CDR3 loop: CATSDSAGTPNYGYTF. The CDR3, as DNA: TGTGCCACCAGTGATTCAGCCGGGACACCTAACTATGGCTACACCTTC.